This T cell receptor (beta chain) was recovered during a study of cytomegalovirus exposure and HLA in healthy donors. Study-wide results and caveats: TCR beta chains associated with HLA were, in a later analysis, more clonally expanded than equally common others.

On this clone itself: Its specificity is unknown.

Use of 60 Vbeta and 13 Jbeta primers characterized the PCR. Profiled with immunoSEQ multiplex PCR; TCRdb holds only in-frame clones, not every one. Recorded here are just over 200,000 clones; the top ten clones represent 1.1%. The receptor was derived from a girl aged 2 to 10 in good health and CMV-seropositive. Sequencing was carried out using PBMCs.

DNA of the CDR3: TGTGCCAGTAGTCGGCAGGGGGAACTTTCGGGCTACACCTTC. Amino acids: CASSRQGELSGYTF. The chain uses TRBV19 and TRBJ1-2; 7 bases line up with TRBD1. J was trimmed by 8 bases and V by 5 bases; bases with no gene match: 11. There are 14 residues in the CDR3. CDR1 LNHDA and CDR2 SQIVND come from the germline V gene (reference sequence).